A selection of T cell receptor beta chains follows, all from one sample in a study of T-cell reconstitution after alpha-beta-depleted transplantation in children. MiXCR, run by TCRdb on the PCR reads, gives a single entry per CDR3 protein. Seen here are approximately 650,000 distinct CDR3 sequences, 13% observed once, and the top ten hold about 0.77%. This specimen consisted of PBMCs, obtained before TCRalphabeta/CD19-depleted stem cell transplant. These receptors were taken from a girl aged 2-10 years with congenital amegakaryocytic thrombocytopenia, due to receive a stem cell transplant. CDR3s include the opening cysteine and the closing phenylalanine or tryptophan. Each record gives: clone size, D gene, J gene, V gene, CDR3 DNA, CDR3 protein. A D gene is named only where the DNA matches it firmly. A row's size may be missing; if present it is once, few, many or a size class.

.,TRBD2,TRBJ2-1,TRBV5-1,TGCGCCAGCGCCCTAGCGGGACCCTATTTGAACAATGAGCAGTTCTTC,CASALAGPYLNNEQFF
few,TRBD2,TRBJ2-7,TRBV7-2,TGTGCCAGTAAAATCGGACTAGCGGGAGGGGTCTACGAGCAGTACTTC,CASKIGLAGGVYEQYF
.,.,TRBJ2-2,TRBV5-1,TGCGCCAGCAACTTGGCCATCGGGACGGGGAACACCGGGGAGCTGTTTTTT,CASNLAIGTGNTGELFF
many,TRBD1,TRBJ2-7,TRBV5-1,TGCGCCAGCAGCTTGATCGGGACAGGTGCCTACGAGCAGTACTTC,CASSLIGTGAYEQYF
few,.,TRBJ2-7,TRBV4-1,TGCGCCAGCAGCCAAGTCTCGTGGGGCAGCGGCAACGAGCAGTACTTC,CASSQVSWGSGNEQYF
.,.,TRBJ2-1,TRBV30,TGTGCCTGGAGTTGGAGGGGATCCGATGAGCAGTTCTTC,CAWSWRGSDEQFF
few,TRBD1,TRBJ2-2,TRBV11-3,TGTGCCAGCAGCGCTGACAGGGCCGGGGAGCTGTTTTTT,CASSADRAGELFF
many,.,TRBJ2-1,TRBV27,TGTGCCAGCAGTTTATCGATTGGGGACAGCGGACTAATAGGCAATGAGCAGTTCTTC,CASSLSIGDSGLIGNEQFF
.,.,TRBJ1-1,TRBV2,TGTGCCAGTAGGGGACGGGCGGCCCCACATTCGAACACTGAAGCTTTCTTT,CASRGRAAPHSNTEAFF
few,.,TRBJ2-3,TRBV12-3/TRBV12-4,TGTGCCAGCAGTTTTGGGGGGCAAGATACGCAGTATTTT,CASSFGGQDTQYF
.,.,TRBJ2-1,TRBV20-1,TGCAGTGCTAGAGCGGGGACACCCGAGCAGTTCTTC,CSARAGTPEQFF
many,.,TRBJ2-5,TRBV6-5,TGTGCCAGCAGTTCCCCGAGATCGAGGAGGAAGACCCAGTACTTC,CASSSPRSRRKTQYF
.,.,TRBJ2-6,TRBV7-6,TGTGCCAGCAGCTCAACATCCGGGGCCAACGTCCTGACTTTC,CASSSTSGANVLTF
many,.,TRBJ2-7,TRBV20-1,TGCAGTGCCCCAATTACCGGGACCTACCTCGAGCAGTACTTC,CSAPITGTYLEQYF
few,.,TRBJ2-1,TRBV7-9,TGTGCCTCTCAGGGGGGCGTATACAATGAGCAGTTCTTC,CASQGGVYNEQFF
few,.,TRBJ1-5,TRBV5-6,TGTGCCAGCAGCTTGAATAGGGGAGGGGGGTTTAGCAATCAGCCCCAGCATTTT,CASSLNRGGGFSNQPQHF
many,TRBD2,TRBJ2-1,TRBV7-2,TGTGCCAGCAGCCCTGGACTAGGGTGGGATGAGCAGTTCTTC,CASSPGLGWDEQFF
few,.,TRBJ2-1,TRBV4-2,TGTGCCAGCAGCCAAGAGATTTTAGTCAGTGAGCAGTTCTTC,CASSQEILVSEQFF
many,.,TRBJ2-1,TRBV5-1,TGCGCCAGCAGCTTGATTTCGAATGAGCAGTTCTTC,CASSLISNEQFF
many,TRBD1,TRBJ2-5,TRBV5-1,TGCGCCAGCAGGCCATTCGCCGGGACAGGGATCGGAGAGACCCAGTACTTC,CASRPFAGTGIGETQYF
many,.,TRBJ1-2,TRBV20-1,TGCAGTGCTAGAGAGTCGGCCAGGGCGGGCGCCTTC,CSARESARAGAF
many,.,TRBJ2-5,TRBV20-1,TGCAGTGCTAGACAGGGGTTGGCAGAGACCCAGTACTTC,CSARQGLAETQYF
.,TRBD1,TRBJ2-7,TRBV5-1,TGCGCCAGCAGCCTTGGTAACGACAGGGGGGGTGACGAGCAGTACTTC,CASSLGNDRGGDEQYF
many,.,TRBJ2-1,TRBV5-6,TGTGCCAGCGGGAAGGGAAGATCCTACAATGAGCAGTTCTTC,CASGKGRSYNEQFF
many,TRBD1,TRBJ2-3,TRBV29-1,TGCAGCGTTGTAAGGACAGGGTCAGATACGCAGTATTTT,CSVVRTGSDTQYF
many,.,TRBJ2-1,TRBV7-8,TGTGCCGGTGATCCGGGAGACTCCTACAATGAGCAGTTCTTC,CAGDPGDSYNEQFF
few,.,TRBJ2-7,TRBV11-3,TGTGCCAGCTCCAGTGGGGGACCCTACGAGCAGTACTTC,CASSSGGPYEQYF
once,TRBD1,TRBJ2-4,TRBV4-1,TGCGCCAGCAGACCCACACAGGGGAACGGGGACATTCAGTACTTC,CASRPTQGNGDIQYF
few,.,TRBJ2-6,TRBV10-3,TGTGCCATCAGTGACTCTTTCGGCAGCTACTACTCTGGGGCCAACGTCCTGACTTTC,CAISDSFGSYYSGANVLTF
few,.,TRBJ1-2,TRBV20-1,TGCAGTGCTAGGAGAGGTGGAGGGGTGGGCTATGGCTACACCTTC,CSARRGGGVGYGYTF
many,.,TRBJ2-7,TRBV28,TGTGCCAGCAGTCCCTCCGGCCCTTTATTTCCCTACGAGCAGTACTTC,CASSPSGPLFPYEQYF
many,.,TRBJ2-3,TRBV5-1,TGCGCCAGCAGCTTGATGACACCCAACACAGATACGCAGTATTTT,CASSLMTPNTDTQYF
many,TRBD2,TRBJ2-7,TRBV11-2,TGTGCCAGCAGCTTAGAGTCCGGGACTAGTAACGTCTACGAGCAGTACTTC,CASSLESGTSNVYEQYF
many,TRBD2,TRBJ2-3,TRBV6-1,TGTGCCAGCAGCGGGAGGTTGGCGAGCACAGATACGCAGTATTTT,CASSGRLASTDTQYF
few,.,TRBJ2-1,TRBV12-3/TRBV12-4,TGTGCCGGCGGGTGGGACTACAATGAGCAGTTCTTC,CAGGWDYNEQFF
few,TRBD1,TRBJ2-1,TRBV5-1,TGCGCCAGCAGCCCATTCCCGGGACAGGGGACGACTTCCCATGAGCAGTTCTTC,CASSPFPGQGTTSHEQFF